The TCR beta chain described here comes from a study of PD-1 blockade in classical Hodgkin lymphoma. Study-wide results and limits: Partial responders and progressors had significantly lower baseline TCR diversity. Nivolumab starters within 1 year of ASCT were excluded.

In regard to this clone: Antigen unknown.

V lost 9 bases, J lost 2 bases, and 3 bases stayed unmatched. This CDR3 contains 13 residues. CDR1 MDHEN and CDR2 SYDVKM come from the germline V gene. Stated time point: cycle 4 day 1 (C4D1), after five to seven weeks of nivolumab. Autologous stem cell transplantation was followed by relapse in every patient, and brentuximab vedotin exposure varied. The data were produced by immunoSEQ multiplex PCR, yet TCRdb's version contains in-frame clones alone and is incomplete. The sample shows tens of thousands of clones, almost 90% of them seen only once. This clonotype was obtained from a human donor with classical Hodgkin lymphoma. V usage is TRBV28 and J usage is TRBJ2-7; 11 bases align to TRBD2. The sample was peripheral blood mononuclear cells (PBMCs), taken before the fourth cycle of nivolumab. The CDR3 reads CASLLAGAYEQYF. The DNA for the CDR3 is TGTGCCAGTTTACTAGCGGGGGCCTACGAGCAGTACTTC. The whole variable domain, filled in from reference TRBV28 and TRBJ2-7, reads DVKVTQSSRYLVKRTGEKVFLECVQDMDHENMFWYRQDPGLGLRLIYFSYDVKMKEKGDIPEGYSVSREKKERFSLILESASTNQTSMYLCASLLAGAYEQYFGPGTRLTVT.